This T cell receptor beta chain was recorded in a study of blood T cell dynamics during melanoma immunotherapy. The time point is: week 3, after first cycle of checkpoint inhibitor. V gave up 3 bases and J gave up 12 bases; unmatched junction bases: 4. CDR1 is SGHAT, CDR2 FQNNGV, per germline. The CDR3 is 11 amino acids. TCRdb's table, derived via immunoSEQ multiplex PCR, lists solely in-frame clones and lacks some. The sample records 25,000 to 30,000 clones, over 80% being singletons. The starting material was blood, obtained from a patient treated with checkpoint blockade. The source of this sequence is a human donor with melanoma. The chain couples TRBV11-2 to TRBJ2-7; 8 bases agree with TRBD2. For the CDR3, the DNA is TGTGCCAGCAGCTTTAGCGGGGTAGGGTACTTC. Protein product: CASSFSGVGYF.